This T cell receptor beta chain was sequenced for a study of blood T cell repertoires in COVID-19. The method was immunoSEQ multiplex PCR; TCRdb's version includes in-frame clones alone and lacks a portion of them. The sample carries around 100,000 clones, approximately 86% recorded once. There are a few counts of this clone. Germline V gene data show CDR1 as SGHRS and CDR2 as YFSETQ. The CDR3 consists of 13 residues. The V and J ends lost 0 bases and 3 bases respectively, with 5 bases between them. The chain has TRBV5-1 and TRBJ2-3, with no clear D. Sequencing was performed on peripheral blood. The clonotype was recovered from a man aged 40-49 years with acute or convalescent COVID-19. The CDR3 loop is CASSLDSTDTQYF. The CDR3 DNA reads TGCGCCAGCAGCTTGGACAGTACAGATACGCAGTATTTT.